This T cell receptor beta chain came from a study of graft-versus-host responses after intestinal transplantation. Study outcomes and limitations: Some GvH clones appeared in ileal mucosa or blood before recipient bone marrow.

With regard to this clone: Its matching antigen is unknown.

Clones were read by immunoSEQ multiplex PCR, and TCRdb kept only the in-frame ones, dropping some. The data contain about 120,000 clones, 90% to 95% of them singletons. This CDR3 contains 17 residues. Germline V gene sequence: CDR1 MDHEN, CDR2 SYDVKM. Trimming shortened V by 6 bases and J by 2 bases, and 21 bases separated the two germline ends. The chain employs TRBV28 and TRBJ2-3; D unclear. This TCR came from a human donor who received an intestinal transplant. The sequenced sample was unstimulated CD8+ T cells sorted from spleen or lymph node cells, obtained before intestinal transplant. CDR3 in amino acids: CASSPVSKGHYTDTQYF. The CDR3 region has the DNA TGTGCCAGCAGCCCCGTCTCCAAAGGGCACTACACAGATACGCAGTATTTT.